This TCR beta chain stems from a study of beta chain features in type 1 diabetes. TCRB transcripts that were expressed got sequenced, as all of the isolated RNA had been reverse transcribed. Here immunoSEQ multiplex PCR was the method, and the copy in TCRdb shows in-frame clones only, minus some. The data contain about 110,000 clones, roughly 40% of them singletons. Cell sorting via CD45RO/CCR7/CD25/CD127/CD95/CD27 was performed to obtain CD4+ naive, central memory, regulatory and stem cell-like memory cells. This CDR3 has 16 residues. J was trimmed by 6 bases and V by 3 bases; bases with no gene match: 13. Germline V CDR1 and CDR2: SGHRS, YFSETQ.

The sequenced material came from stem cell memory CD4+ T cells from blood. This chain uses TRBV5-1 with TRBJ2-5; 8 bases agree with TRBD2. This sequence originates from a woman between 18 and 29 years old in good health. This CDR3 is CASSYGAGEGLKTQYF. The CDR3 nucleotides are TGCGCCAGCAGCTATGGAGCGGGGGAGGGGTTGAAGACCCAGTACTTC.